The 32 T cell receptor beta chains below all came from one sample that was sequenced in a study of naive and memory T cell subsets. A UMI-containing oligonucleotide was joined by 3' ligation to the TCR cDNA template. Amplification of ligated cDNA took four PCR rounds with SP2 and nested alpha and beta constant primers. One entry per CDR3 protein, called by TCRdb with MiXCR from the 5' RACE reads. The table lists tens of thousands of distinct CDR3 sequences, 6.5% to 9% of them singletons. These receptors were taken from a female donor in good health.

This clonotype occurred a few times. The chain employs TRBV19 and TRBJ2-4; D remains unclear. The germline V gene has CDR1 LNHDA and CDR2 SQIVND (reference sequence). V lost 7 bases and J 0 bases, leaving 16 bases between the germline ends. This CDR3 is built from 16 residues. CDR3 coding DNA: TGTGCCAGTACTAACACAGCAGTATTAGCCAAAAACATTCAGTACTTC. This codes for CASTNTAVLAKNIQYF.

This clonotype has a handful of counts. This chain uses TRBV14 with TRBJ2-1, with TRBD2 as a possible D gene (6 bases). The CDR3 contains 16 residues. The germline V gene has CDR1 SGHDN and CDR2 FVKESK. Between the trimmed V and J ends, which lost 1 base and 7 bases, there was a span of 17 bases. This CDR3 is CASSQGVGTFDNEQFF. In DNA form, the CDR3 reads TGTGCCAGCAGCCAAGGGGTTGGGACTTTTGATAATGAGCAGTTCTTC.

The CDR3 DNA is TGTGCCAGCACCTTGGGGGACAGGCGACAAGAGACCCAGTACTTC. This encodes CASTLGDRRQETQYF. This chain uses TRBV7-2 with TRBJ2-5; TRBD1 matches at 8 bases. With V trimmed by 7 bases and J by 2 bases, 9 bases remained unmatched. This CDR3 spans 15 amino acids. The germline gives CDR1 SGHTA, CDR2 FQGNSA.

The chain employs TRBV2 and TRBJ2-7; D might be TRBD2 (6 bases). Germline V gives CDR1 SNHLY, CDR2 FYNNEI. CDR3 length: 13 amino acids. Trimming removed 5 bases from V and 3 bases from J, with 11 bases in between. CDR3 amino acids: CASSQGLNYEQYF. The CDR3 DNA follows: TGTGCCAGCAGTCAGGGACTGAACTACGAGCAGTACTTC.

The table lists this clonotype with many counts. CDR3 loop: CASSLISINQPQHF. The CDR3 DNA follows: TGTGCCAGCAGTTTGATCAGTATCAATCAGCCCCAGCATTTT. This chain links TRBV12-3 or TRBV12-4 with TRBJ1-5; D is unresolved. Trimming shortened V by 3 bases and J by 3 bases, and 9 bases separated the two germline ends. The CDR3 runs 14 residues.

This chain links TRBV12-3 or TRBV12-4 with TRBJ2-1; D uncertain. This CDR3 has 14 amino acids. V lost 5 bases and J 8 bases, leaving 16 bases between the germline ends. DNA of the CDR3: TGTGCCAGCAGTCGGGCCAGCTTTCGGGATGAGCAGTTCTTC. Protein product: CASSRASFRDEQFF.

This chain uses TRBV28 with TRBJ2-3, with 8 nucleotides matching TRBD2. This CDR3 is built from 16 residues. Germline V gives CDR1 MDHEN, CDR2 SYDVKM. Germline trimming cut 8 bases from V and 2 bases from J; bases unmatched to any gene: 12. The CDR3 protein is CASCVFLAGITDTQYF. The DNA of the CDR3 is TGTGCCAGCTGTGTTTTCTTAGCGGGAATCACAGATACGCAGTATTTT.

At least ten counts were recorded for this clonotype. The rearrangement joins TRBV20-1 to TRBJ2-1; D is unclear. The germline V gene has CDR1 DFQATT and CDR2 SNEGSKA (reference sequence). This CDR3 region has 14 residues. V lost 5 bases and J lost 2, with 13 bases in between. The CDR3 DNA follows: TGCAGTGCTTCCGACCTTAGGCCCTACAATGAGCAGTTCTTC. This encodes CSASDLRPYNEQFF.

This clonotype was counted between two and nine times. The chain has TRBV9 and TRBJ1-2; TRBD1 might be the D (6 bases). Deletions cut 3 bases from V and 7 bases from J, with 10 bases between. The CDR3 has 12 amino acids. CDR1 and CDR2 (germline): SGDLS, YYNGEE. CDR3 coding DNA: TGTGCCAGCAGCGAGGGGGTCCTTGGCTACACCTTC. Its protein is CASSEGVLGYTF.

The chain carries TRBV9 and TRBJ2-3; the D gene is possibly TRBD1 (6 bases). Germline CDR1 is SGDLS and CDR2 is YYNGEE. With 0 bases removed from V and 0 bases from J, the gap between germline ends came to 14 bases. The CDR3 totals 17 residues. The CDR3 loop is CASSVEYFGQSTDTQYF. The CDR3 region has the DNA TGTGCCAGCAGCGTAGAATACTTCGGACAGAGCACAGATACGCAGTATTTT. Full variable domain (remainder filled in from reference TRBV9 and TRBJ2-3): DSGVTQTPKHLITATGQRVTLRCSPRSGDLSVYWYQQSLDQGLQFLIQYYNGEERAKGNILERFSAQQFPDLHSELNLSSLELGDSALYFCASSVEYFGQSTDTQYFGPGTRLTVL.

The rearrangement uses TRBV29-1 and TRBJ2-7; 10 nucleotides align to TRBD1. The CDR3 length is 13 residues. Germline V CDR1 and CDR2: SQVTM, ANQGSEA. The J segment lost 6 bases and the V segment lost 7 bases, leaving 9 bases of the junction unmatched. Here the CDR3 DNA reads TGCAGCGCTAGGGACAGGGGCCCCTCCGAGCAGTACTTC. Its translation: CSARDRGPSEQYF.

This clonotype has ten or more counts. The J gene is TRBJ1-2, the V gene TRBV30, with 9 bases that match TRBD1. Germline CDR1 and CDR2: GTSNPN and SVGIG (reference sequence). This CDR3 region has 12 residues. The ends lost 5 bases at V and 8 bases at J; junction bases unmatched: 6. As DNA, the CDR3 is TGTGCCTGGGGACAGGGGTCGGGAGGCTACACCTTC. Its translation: CAWGQGSGGYTF. The full variable domain, rest sourced from reference TRBV30 and TRBJ1-2, is SQTIHQWPATLVQPVGSPLSLECTVEGTSNPNLYWYRQAAGRGLQLLFYSVGIGQISSEVPQNLSASRPQDRQFILSSKKLLLSDSGFYLCAWGQGSGGYTFGSGTRLTVV.

The CDR3: CASSTIWGQNYEQYF. The CDR3 DNA is TGTGCCAGTAGCACAATTTGGGGACAGAACTACGAGCAGTACTTC. V gene TRBV19 combines with J gene TRBJ2-7, with TRBD1 matching over 7 bases. CDR1 LNHDA and CDR2 SQIVND come from the germline V gene (reference sequence). Trimming cost V 6 bases and J 3 bases; bases outside gene matches: 11. CDR3 length: 15 residues.

Many counts were recorded for this clonotype. V gene TRBV29-1 combines with J gene TRBJ1-1; TRBD1 matches at 7 bases. This CDR3 is 12 amino acids long. Trimming at V came to 1 base and at J to 8 bases, leaving 4 bases not matched to a gene. From germline, CDR1 is SQVTM and CDR2 ANQGSEA. CDR3 amino acids: CSVEGEDREAFF. CDR3 DNA sequence: TGCAGCGTTGAAGGGGAGGACAGGGAAGCTTTCTTT.

J is TRBJ1-1 and V is TRBV10-3, with TRBD1 matching 7 bases. The CDR3 runs to 15 residues. With 1 base clipped from V and 4 bases from J, the junction kept 6 bases outside the gene matches. In germline, CDR1 is ENHRY, CDR2 SYGVKD. CDR3 in amino acids: CAISEYEGAGTEAFF. The CDR3 DNA is TGTGCCATCAGTGAGTATGAGGGGGCAGGCACTGAAGCTTTCTTT.

This clonotype was seen a few times. The chain couples TRBV28 to TRBJ2-7, with 7 positions matching TRBD1. Looked up from germline, CDR1 is MDHEN and CDR2 is SYDVKM. V dropped 7 bases and J dropped 4; count of bases not matched to a gene: 16. CDR3 length: 16 amino acids. CDR3 in amino acids: CASTPGVGRGQYEQYF. The CDR3 coding sequence is TGTGCCAGCACCCCCGGGGTAGGCCGGGGACAGTACGAGCAGTACTTC.

The CDR3 loop reads CASSLSGTGGETQYF. For the CDR3, the DNA is TGTGCCAGCAGTTTATCCGGGACAGGGGGAGAGACCCAGTACTTC. This chain connects TRBV28 to TRBJ2-5; 11 bases fit TRBD1. Losses at the gene ends were 1 base for V and 4 bases for J; bases not matched to a gene: 2. In germline, CDR1 is MDHEN, CDR2 SYDVKM. The CDR3 extends over 15 amino acids.

In DNA, the CDR3 is TGCGCCAGCAGCCCAGCTCCTGGCGAGCAGTACTTC. It encodes CASSPAPGEQYF. V usage is TRBV5-1 and J usage is TRBJ2-7; D is uncertain. The CDR3 loop spans 12 amino acids. V lost 4 bases and J lost 6, with 11 bases in between. Germline loops: CDR1 SGHRS, CDR2 YFSETQ. The variable domain in full, with the rest retrieved from reference TRBV5-1 and TRBJ2-7, is KAGVTQTPRYLIKTRGQQVTLSCSPISGHRSVSWYQQTPGQGLQFLFEYFSETQRNKGNFPGRFSGRQFSNSRSEMNVSTLELGDSALYLCASSPAPGEQYFGPGTRLTVT.

The V call is TRBV3-1, the J call TRBJ2-1, with D perhaps matching TRBD2 (6 bases). The CDR3 covers 16 residues. The ends were cut back, 1 base at V and 4 bases at J, with 14 bases in the middle. The germline CDR1 and CDR2 sequences are LGHDT and YNNKEL (reference sequence). The CDR3, as DNA: TGTGCCAGCAGCCAAGCGGGGGTGTTTGGATACAATGAGCAGTTCTTC. As protein: CASSQAGVFGYNEQFF.

This clonotype was detected ten times or more. The V gene is TRBV14, the J gene TRBJ2-1; 12 nucleotides agree with TRBD2. Germline CDR1 reads SGHDN; CDR2 reads FVKESK. J was trimmed by 2 bases and V by 4 bases; bases with no gene match: 6. The CDR3 spans 17 residues. CDR3 in amino acids: CASSPRLAGATYNEQFF. The CDR3 coding sequence is TGTGCCAGCAGCCCCAGACTAGCGGGGGCGACCTACAATGAGCAGTTCTTC.

This clonotype was seen at least ten times. The chain employs TRBV11-2 and TRBJ2-2; 9 bases are a match to TRBD2. V trimming: 1 base; J trimming: 1 base; junction bases outside the gene matches: 10. This CDR3 is built from 19 residues. Germline V lookup: CDR1 SGHAT, CDR2 FQNNGV. The CDR3 protein is CASSLVFSSGGLNTGELFF. The CDR3 bases are TGTGCCAGCAGCTTAGTGTTTAGTAGCGGGGGCCTGAACACCGGGGAGCTGTTTTTT.

This clonotype was detected many times. The CDR3 coding sequence is TGTGCCAGCAACCCCGGGGGGGCTATATCCTACGAGCAGTACTTC. Protein sequence: CASNPGGAISYEQYF. V is TRBV28 and J is TRBJ2-7; 8 nucleotides align to TRBD2. V was pared by 7 bases and J by 1 base, with 9 bases of the junction left unmatched. The CDR3 spans 15 residues. Germline V CDR1 and CDR2: MDHEN, SYDVKM. Drawing the rest from reference TRBV28 and TRBJ2-7, the complete variable domain is DVKVTQSSRYLVKRTGEKVFLECVQDMDHENMFWYRQDPGLGLRLIYFSYDVKMKEKGDIPEGYSVSREKKERFSLILESASTNQTSMYLCASNPGGAISYEQYFGPGTRLTVT.

This clonotype was counted only a few times. The V gene is TRBV5-4, the J gene TRBJ2-3, with D maybe TRBD1 (5 bases). Germline V gene data show CDR1 as SGHNT and CDR2 as YYREEE (reference sequence). This CDR3 spans 15 amino acids. V dropped 1 base and J dropped 0 bases, with 9 bases sitting between them. As DNA, the CDR3 is TGTGCCAGCAGCTTGTGGGGCGGTAGCACAGATACGCAGTATTTT. Amino acid sequence: CASSLWGGSTDTQYF.

This clonotype was counted ten times or more. This chain links TRBV29-1 with TRBJ2-3; D is possibly TRBD1 (6 bases). This CDR3 comprises 14 residues. V lost 3 bases and J lost 0, with 10 bases in between. In germline, CDR1 is SQVTM, CDR2 ANQGSEA. This chain's CDR3 is CSVEGDTSTDTQYF. The DNA of the CDR3 is TGCAGCGTTGAGGGGGACACAAGCACAGATACGCAGTATTTT.

In its sample, this clonotype was seen a few times. The chain is built from TRBV9 and TRBJ1-6; D is ambiguous. From germline, CDR1 is SGDLS and CDR2 YYNGEE. Trimming took 3 bases from V and 7 from J, leaving 5 bases between them. The CDR3 consists of 12 residues. The CDR3 loop reads CASSAQNSPLHF. CDR3 nucleotides: TGTGCCAGCAGCGCGCAAAATTCACCCCTCCACTTT.

The V and J genes are TRBV28 and TRBJ1-2; D remains unclear. With 4 bases removed from V and 5 bases from J, the gap between germline ends came to 11 bases. The CDR3 sequence is 13 residues long. Looked up from germline, CDR1 is MDHEN and CDR2 is SYDVKM. The CDR3 here is CASSSTCGYGYTF. The CDR3 DNA follows: TGTGCCAGCAGTTCCACCTGTGGATATGGCTACACCTTC.

This clonotype came up a few times. The CDR3 protein is CASRDRGLDQPQHF. The CDR3 coding sequence is TGTGCCAGTAGGGACAGGGGGCTGGATCAGCCCCAGCATTTT. This chain connects TRBV19 to TRBJ1-5; TRBD1 agrees at 11 bases. Germline CDR1 reads LNHDA; CDR2 reads SQIVND (reference sequence). Unmatched junction bases numbered 3, after V lost 6 bases and J lost 5 bases. The CDR3 is 14 amino acids.

The genes are TRBV18 and TRBJ2-7; no clear D. Trimming cost V 2 bases and J 0 bases, with 11 bases left between them. The CDR3 runs to 15 residues. Looked up from germline, CDR1 is KGHSH and CDR2 is LQKENI. DNA of the CDR3: TGTGCCAGCTCACCAATGGCACATGCCTCCTACGAGCAGTACTTC. Translation gives CASSPMAHASYEQYF.

The chain has TRBV6-5 and TRBJ2-1; weak D call: TRBD1 (6 bases). The CDR3 is made up of 15 amino acids. The V gene's germline CDR1 is MNHEY and CDR2 SVGAGI. The V gene lost 5 bases and the J gene lost 0 bases, with 11 bases spanning the gap. As DNA, the CDR3 is TGTGCCAGCAGTCTCGACAGGTACTCCTACAATGAGCAGTTCTTC. It translates to CASSLDRYSYNEQFF.

This clonotype was seen many times. V gene TRBV12-3 or TRBV12-4 combines with J gene TRBJ2-7; TRBD2 is a possible D gene (6 bases). Trimming cost V 6 bases and J 5 bases, with 11 bases left between them. The CDR3 length is 12 residues. The CDR3: CASREGSNEQYF. DNA for the CDR3: TGTGCCAGCAGGGAGGGCAGTAACGAGCAGTACTTC.

This clonotype showed up just a few times. The J gene is TRBJ2-4, the V gene TRBV6-2 or TRBV6-3, with 10 bases matching TRBD1. CDR3 size: 15 residues. Trimming removed 6 bases from V and 3 bases from J; junction bases left unmatched: 5. Germline V lookup: CDR1 MNHEY, CDR2 SVGEGT. The CDR3 coding sequence is TGTGCCAGCAGGACAGGGGGCCCGGTCAAAAACATTCAGTACTTC. It yields the protein CASRTGGPVKNIQYF.

This clonotype was observed at least ten times. The chain links TRBV5-1 to TRBJ1-4; a possible D gene is TRBD1 (6 bases). V shed 0 bases and J shed 0 bases, with 6 bases lying between them. Germline values: CDR1 SGHRS, CDR2 YFSETQ. CDR3 length: 15 residues. The CDR3 sequence: CASSLGTATNEKLFF. The CDR3, as DNA: TGCGCCAGCAGCTTGGGGACAGCAACTAATGAAAAACTGTTTTTT.